The source of this T cell receptor beta chain is a study of T-cell reconstitution after alpha-beta-depleted transplantation in children. V was shortened by 0 bases and J by 9 bases, with 12 bases between the two germline ends. Germline V gene data show CDR1 as DFQATT and CDR2 as SNEGSKA (reference sequence). The CDR3 length is 13 residues. A library of TCRbeta sequences, prepared with unique molecular identifiers, was generated. TCRdb reprocessed the PCR reads via MiXCR and lists one record per CDR3 protein. The repertoire holds some 500,000 distinct CDR3 sequences, with 15% to 20% as singletons. The table lists this clonotype with a few counts.

This receptor was identified in a human donor who donated a stem cell graft to a child with acute lymphoblastic leukemia. Sequencing used PBMCs from the stem cell graft donor, obtained from the stem cell graft. The V and J genes are TRBV20-1 and TRBJ2-1; D uncertain. The CDR3 loop is CSARDLGRREQFF. The CDR3 nucleotides read TGCAGTGCTAGAGATTTAGGCAGACGTGAGCAGTTCTTC.